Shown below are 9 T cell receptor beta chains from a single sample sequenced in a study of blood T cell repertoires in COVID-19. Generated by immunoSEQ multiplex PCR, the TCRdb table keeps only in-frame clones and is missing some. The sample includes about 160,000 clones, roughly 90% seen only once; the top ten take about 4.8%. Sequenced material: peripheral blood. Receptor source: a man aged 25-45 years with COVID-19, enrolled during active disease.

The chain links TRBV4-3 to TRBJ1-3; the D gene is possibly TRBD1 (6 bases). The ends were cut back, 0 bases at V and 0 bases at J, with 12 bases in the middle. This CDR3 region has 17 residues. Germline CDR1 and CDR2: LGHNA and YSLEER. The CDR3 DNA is TGCGCCAGCAGCCAAGATAGGGGACAAACCTCTGGAAACACCATATATTTT. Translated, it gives CASSQDRGQTSGNTIYF.

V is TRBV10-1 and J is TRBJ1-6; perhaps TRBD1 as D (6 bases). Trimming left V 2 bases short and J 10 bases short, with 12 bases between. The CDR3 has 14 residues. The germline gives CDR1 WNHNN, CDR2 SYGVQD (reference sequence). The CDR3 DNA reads TGCGCCAGCAGTGAGCTTCAGGGGAACTCACCCCTCCACTTT. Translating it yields CASSELQGNSPLHF.

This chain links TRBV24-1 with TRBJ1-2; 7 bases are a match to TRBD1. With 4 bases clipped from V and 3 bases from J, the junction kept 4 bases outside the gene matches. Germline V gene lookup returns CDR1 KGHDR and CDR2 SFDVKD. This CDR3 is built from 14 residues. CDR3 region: CATSDRGTDYGYTF. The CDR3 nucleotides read TGTGCCACCAGTGACAGGGGGACGGACTATGGCTACACCTTC.

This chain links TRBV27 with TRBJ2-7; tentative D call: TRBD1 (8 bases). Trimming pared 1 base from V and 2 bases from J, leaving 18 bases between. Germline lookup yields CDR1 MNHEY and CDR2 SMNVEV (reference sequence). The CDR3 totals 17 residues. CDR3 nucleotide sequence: TGTGCCAGCAGTTTATTCGGGGGGACAGGCTTAACCTACGAGCAGTACTTC. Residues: CASSLFGGTGLTYEQYF.

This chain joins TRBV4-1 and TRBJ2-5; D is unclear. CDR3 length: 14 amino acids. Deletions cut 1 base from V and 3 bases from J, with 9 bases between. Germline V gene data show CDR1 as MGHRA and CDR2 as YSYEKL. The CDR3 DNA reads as TGCGCCAGCAGCCAAGGACTGCGTGAAGAGACCCAGTACTTC. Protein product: CASSQGLREETQYF.

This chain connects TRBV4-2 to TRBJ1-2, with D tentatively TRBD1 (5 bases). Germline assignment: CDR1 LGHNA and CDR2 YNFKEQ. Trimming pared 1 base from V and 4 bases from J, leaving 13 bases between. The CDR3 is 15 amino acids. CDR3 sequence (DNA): TGTGCCAGCAGCCAAGTCGCGGGACTTGTCTATGGCTACACCTTC. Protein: CASSQVAGLVYGYTF.

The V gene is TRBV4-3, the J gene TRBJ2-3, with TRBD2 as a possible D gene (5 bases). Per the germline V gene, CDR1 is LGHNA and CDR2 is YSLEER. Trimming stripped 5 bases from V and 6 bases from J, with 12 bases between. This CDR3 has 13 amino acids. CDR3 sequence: CASSDTRRDTQYF. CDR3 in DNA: TGCGCCAGCAGCGATACCCGGAGGGATACGCAGTATTTT.

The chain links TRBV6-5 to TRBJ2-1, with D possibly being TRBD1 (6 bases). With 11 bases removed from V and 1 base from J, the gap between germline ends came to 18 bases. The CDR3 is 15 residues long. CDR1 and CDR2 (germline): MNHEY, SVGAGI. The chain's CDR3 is CAATGQLYSYNEQFF. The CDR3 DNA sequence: TGTGCCGCTACAGGACAGCTTTATTCCTACAATGAGCAGTTCTTC.

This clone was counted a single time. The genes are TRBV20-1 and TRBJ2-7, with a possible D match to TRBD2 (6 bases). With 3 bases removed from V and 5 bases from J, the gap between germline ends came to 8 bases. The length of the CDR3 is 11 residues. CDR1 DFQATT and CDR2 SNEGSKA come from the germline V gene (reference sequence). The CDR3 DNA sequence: TGCAGTGCTAGTACGGGGGACGAGCAGTACTTC. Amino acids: CSASTGDEQYF.